This T cell receptor beta chain was observed in a study of blood T cell repertoires in COVID-19. Assay used: immunoSEQ multiplex PCR; TCRdb lists only in-frame clones, some missing. Seen here are roughly 58,000 clones, roughly 70% observed once, and the top ten hold around half. Germline CDR1 and CDR2: DFQATT and SNEGSKA (reference sequence). The CDR3 is 13 residues long. V was clipped by 3 bases and J by 5 bases; unmatched bases: 3. This study enrolled people aged roughly 18 to 90 from about 24 US geographic areas. This clone was found once. The clonotype was recovered from a woman aged 55-75 years who had been exposed to COVID-19. The source material was PBMCs or T cells enriched from blood (not recorded which). This rearrangement joins TRBV20-1 to TRBJ1-4; TRBD1 matches at 7 bases. The CDR3 DNA reads TGCAGTGCTAGTAGGGGGCTAAATGAAAAACTGTTTTTT. The encoded protein is CSASRGLNEKLFF.